Described below is a single T cell receptor beta chain sequence and its context. Its antigen remains unidentified. The V segment lost 2 bases and the J segment 8 bases; nucleotides outside the gene matches: 10. Germline loops: CDR1 SGDLS, CDR2 YYNGEE. The CDR3 has 16 amino acids. Each of the donors was a healthy bone marrow donor. Nominally healthy donors provided the samples, though records likely missed some immune exposures. PCR primers comprised 60 Vbeta and 13 Jbeta primers. Clones were read by immunoSEQ multiplex PCR, and TCRdb kept only the in-frame ones, dropping some. The sample includes around 190,000 clones, around 80% of them seen just once. These data are taken from a study of cytomegalovirus exposure and HLA in healthy donors. Study results and limitations: A later analysis showed HLA-associated TCR beta chains outstripping equally common others in clonal expansion. The authors listed 164 TCR beta chains as cytomegalovirus-associated.

This sequence joins TRBV9 and TRBJ2-4, with TRBD2 matching 10 bases. Sequencing input: PBMCs. This clonotype originated in a woman aged 25-40 years in good health and CMV-seropositive. The CDR3 coding sequence is TGTGCCAGCAGCGTTACGGCGGGGACTAGCGATGACATTCAGTACTTC. It translates to CASSVTAGTSDDIQYF.